Following are 9 T cell receptor beta chains from one sample sequenced in a study of T cell responses to AZD1222 COVID-19 vaccine. Clones were sequenced by immunoSEQ multiplex PCR, and TCRdb holds only the in-frame ones, with some missing. The sample yields 75,000 to 100,000 clones, 80% to 90% seen once. The sequenced sample was peripheral blood, obtained on day 0 of AZD1222 vaccination. The receptors were gathered from an adult in good health.

The V call is TRBV7-9, the J call TRBJ2-2, with D unresolved. V was clipped by 10 bases and J by 4 bases, with 16 bases between them. This CDR3 region has 14 residues. Germline lookup yields CDR1 SEHNR and CDR2 FQNEAQ (reference sequence). The CDR3: CATLPSSGTGELFF. CDR3 nucleotides: TGTGCCACCCTGCCTAGTTCGGGCACCGGGGAGCTGTTTTTT.

This clone came up once. This chain links TRBV3-1 (or the pseudogene TRBV3-2) with TRBJ1-5; unclear D gene. Germline-derived CDR1 and CDR2 are LGHDT and YNNKEL (reference sequence). The CDR3 runs 19 residues. V lost 0 bases and J 0 bases, leaving 18 bases between the germline ends. DNA of the CDR3: TGTGCCAGCAGCCAAGACGACACCCGCAAGCTGAATAGCAATCAGCCCCAGCATTTT. This sequence encodes CASSQDDTRKLNSNQPQHF.

This clone has more than one count but fewer than ten. The chain employs TRBV2 and TRBJ2-5; TRBD1 aligns across 7 bases. The CDR3 length is 13 residues. The V gene's germline CDR1 is SNHLY and CDR2 FYNNEI. J lost 7 bases, V lost 6 bases, and 8 bases had no gene match. The CDR3, as DNA: TGTGCCAGCAGCGATACAGGGGCGGCGACCCAGTACTTC. Its translation: CASSDTGAATQYF.

This rearrangement joins TRBV27 to TRBJ2-5, with D maybe TRBD1 (5 bases). Trimming cost V 7 bases and J 7 bases, with 22 bases left between them. Germline CDR1 and CDR2: MNHEY and SMNVEV (reference sequence). The CDR3 runs 15 residues. CDR3: CASTPADKPHGTQYF. DNA for the CDR3: TGTGCCAGCACCCCCGCGGACAAGCCCCATGGGACCCAGTACTTC.

V usage is TRBV10-3 and J usage is TRBJ1-1; D may be TRBD1 (5 bases). With 5 bases removed from V and 4 bases from J, the gap between germline ends came to 17 bases. The germline V gene encodes CDR1 ENHRY and CDR2 SYGVKD. The CDR3 covers 15 residues. The CDR3 loop is CAISPAQGVGTEAFF. CDR3 sequence (DNA): TGTGCCATCAGTCCGGCCCAGGGTGTAGGCACTGAAGCTTTCTTT.

This clone was counted a few times. The chain combines TRBV10-3 with TRBJ2-3, with a tentative D call TRBD1 (6 bases). The CDR3 contains 19 residues. Trimming removed 2 bases at V and 2 bases at J, with 23 bases between. CDR1 ENHRY and CDR2 SYGVKD come from the germline V gene. CDR3 in DNA: TGTGCCATCAGTGAGGCACAGGGCCAGACCTCTCTACCCACAGATACGCAGTATTTT. Its translation: CAISEAQGQTSLPTDTQYF.

The chain carries TRBV4-3 and TRBJ2-2; 10 positions match TRBD2. The CDR3 consists of 18 residues. The germline V gene has CDR1 LGHNA and CDR2 YSLEER. V trimming: 4 bases; J trimming: 4 bases; junction bases outside the gene matches: 12. DNA of the CDR3: TGCGCCAGCAGCCCGGTCCAAGCGGGGGGGCCGGGCACCGGGGAGCTGTTTTTT. Translating gives CASSPVQAGGPGTGELFF.

The rearrangement joins TRBV6-5 to TRBJ1-2; 10 bases are shared with TRBD1. V was clipped by 4 bases and J by 8 bases; unmatched bases: 10. This CDR3 is built from 15 residues. Germline lookup yields CDR1 MNHEY and CDR2 SVGAGI. The CDR3 coding sequence is TGTGCCAGCAGTTCAATATGGGACAGGGGTACCGGCTACACCTTC. The encoded protein is CASSSIWDRGTGYTF.

The chain carries TRBV18 and TRBJ2-1; D possibly corresponds to TRBD2 (5 bases). Germline V CDR1 and CDR2: KGHSH, LQKENI. Trimming stripped 2 bases from V and 0 bases from J, with 8 bases between. The CDR3 runs to 15 residues. The CDR3 DNA follows: TGTGCCAGCTCACCAGGACTTGGCTCCTACAATGAGCAGTTCTTC. Translation gives CASSPGLGSYNEQFF.